This TCR beta chain was observed in a study of naive and memory T cell subsets. General study points: Potentially, T cell activation and differentiation skew this RNA-based measurement.

The SP2 primer and nested alpha and beta constant region primers amplified ligated cDNA in four rounds. Blood and skin TCR RNA was reverse transcribed with alpha and beta constant primers. One entry per CDR3 protein results from TCRdb running MiXCR on the 5' RACE reads. The sample carries some 60,000 distinct CDR3 sequences, roughly 7.5% recorded once. An oligonucleotide containing a UMI was ligated to the 3' end of TCR cDNA. Whole blood, 2 to 2.5 ml, came from adult healthy volunteers. Cells were not sorted; total RNA input targeted roughly 1 to 1000 ng. Points on this clonotype: Its antigen is undetermined.

In germline, CDR1 is KGHSH, CDR2 LQKENI. CDR3 length: 14 amino acids. V was clipped by 3 bases and J by 5 bases; unmatched bases: 4. This receptor was identified in a female donor in good health. The V gene is TRBV18, the J gene TRBJ1-1; 9 nucleotides line up with TRBD1. The CDR3, as DNA: TGTGCCAGCTCACCCCGACAGGGGGGGACTGAAGCTTTCTTT. Translated: CASSPRQGGTEAFF.